This paragraph reports one TCR beta chain. What it binds is not known. Germline assignment: CDR1 SGHRS and CDR2 YFSETQ. This CDR3 is built from 16 residues. V shed 2 bases and J shed 4 bases, with 16 bases lying between them. It was with 60 Vbeta and 13 Jbeta primers that the PCR ran. The data were produced by immunoSEQ multiplex PCR, yet TCRdb's version contains in-frame clones alone and is incomplete. The sample includes under 170,000 clones, about four fifths seen only once; the top ten take under 8%. This specimen comes from a study of cytomegalovirus exposure and HLA in healthy donors. On the study more broadly: A prior analysis found 117 million unique TCR beta sequences from around 180 million T cells.

General observations from the study: DRB1 showed the most TCR associations and HLA-C the fewest in a later analysis, as rates varied by HLA locus. Reported results showed that the classifier diagnosed cytomegalovirus status with high specificity and sensitivity. The number of N-insertions in an Asian-associated ancestry cluster was reportedly below the roughly 660-donor mean in a later analysis.

The TCR was taken from a man between 45 and 60 years old in good health and CMV-seropositive. The sequenced sample consisted of PBMCs. The genes are TRBV5-1 and TRBJ2-1; a possible D gene is TRBD2 (6 bases). The CDR3 sequence is CASSFFRRDRYNEQFF. The CDR3 DNA is TGCGCCAGCAGCTTCTTTAGGCGGGATCGATACAATGAGCAGTTCTTC.